This T cell receptor beta chain is from a study of blood T cell repertoires in COVID-19. Overall study context: COVID-19 samples collected from the United States, Italy and Spain covered acute and convalescent phases.

Original handling: Counts of nucleated cells, estimated from reference gene primer amplification, were obtained. Sequencing was performed with immunoSEQ multiplex PCR; in TCRdb, only in-frame clones are kept and a portion is missing. D and trimming were read from the DNA, whereas the V and J calls and clone size are those reported in that table. The sample records 280,000 or so clones, roughly 89% being singletons. The CDR3 is made up of 15 amino acids. V gave up 5 bases and J gave up 7 bases; unmatched junction bases: 11. Germline CDR1 SGHTA, CDR2 FQGNSA. This study enrolled people aged about 18 to 90 from about two dozen US geographic areas. Recovery among Cohort 3 donors was established by two negative PCRs, clearance, or symptom resolution.

The rearrangement joins TRBV7-2 to TRBJ2-1, with TRBD2 matching over 7 bases. This TCR came from a woman aged 40-49 years who had recovered from COVID-19. The specimen sequenced was PBMCs or T cells enriched from blood (not recorded which). The CDR3: CASSQAGSPVNEQFF. CDR3 bases: TGTGCCAGCAGCCAAGCGGGAAGTCCGGTTAATGAGCAGTTCTTC.